The entry below gives a single TCR beta chain sequence along with its context. Its antigen is still unknown. These data are taken from a study of CXCR3-negative and CXCR3-positive naive CD8 T cells. Study-level findings and limits: Comparison of naive cells showed more hydrophobic TRB CDR3s in CXCR3-positive than in CXCR3-negative naive cells.

TRB cDNA libraries were made by UMI-labeled 5' RACE. No DNA is given; TCRdb re-called the 5' RACE reads and lists each CDR3 protein once. The sample data list about 63,000 distinct CDR3 sequences. The CDR3 extends over 13 amino acids. Germline CDR1 reads DFQATT; CDR2 reads SNEGSKA (reference sequence). The receptor was isolated from a human donor in good health. Some clones in this sample may be carry-over from other donors' samples. Sequencing used naive CXCR3+ CD8+ T cells from blood. The subset: CD45RO-CCR7+CD27+CD95- naive CD8+ T cells expressing CXCR3 (TNR3+). This chain uses TRBV20-1 with TRBJ2-7; without DNA, the TCRdb call of TRBD1 cannot be checked. The CDR3 loop reads CSAQDGVSYEQYF.